Following are 30 T cell receptor beta chains from one sample sequenced in a study of shared clonotypes between healthy human individuals. Sequencing was performed with immunoSEQ multiplex PCR; in TCRdb, only in-frame clones are kept and a portion is missing. Counted here are under 2,500,000 clones, 95% occurring once; the ten biggest clones make up around 0.13%. The sample taken for sequencing was naive CD4+ T cells sorted from blood. Subset: CD45RA+ positively selected. All receptors come from a man aged 18 to 30 in good health.

The gene calls are TRBV7-9 and TRBJ2-2; D perhaps matches TRBD1 (6 bases). The germline V and J ends were trimmed by 4 bases and 3 bases, with 12 bases remaining between them. Germline V gives CDR1 SEHNR, CDR2 FQNEAQ (reference sequence). The CDR3 is made up of 15 amino acids. The CDR3 region has the DNA TGTGCCAGCAGCTACCGGGACACTTACACCGGGGAGCTGTTTTTT. Amino acid sequence: CASSYRDTYTGELFF.

The rearrangement links TRBV10-3 to TRBJ1-6; the D is unclear. V dropped 2 bases and J dropped 6 bases, with 11 bases sitting between them. The CDR3 has 15 residues. Germline V gene lookup returns CDR1 ENHRY and CDR2 SYGVKD. CDR3 in amino acids: CAISEEGFVNSPLHF. In DNA form, the CDR3 reads TGTGCCATCAGTGAGGAAGGGTTTGTTAATTCACCCCTCCACTTT.

J is TRBJ1-1 and V is TRBV18; 7 bases fit TRBD1. Trimming took 6 bases from V and 0 from J; bases not matched to a gene: 4. The CDR3 contains 14 residues. The germline gives CDR1 KGHSH, CDR2 LQKENI. The DNA for the CDR3 is TGTGCCAGCTCCCACAGGGGCGTGAACACTGAAGCTTTCTTT. Translated, it gives CASSHRGVNTEAFF. The whole variable domain, remainder taken from reference TRBV18 and TRBJ1-1, is NAGVMQNPRHLVRRRGQEARLRCSPMKGHSHVYWYRQLPEEGLKFMVYLQKENIIDESGMPKERFSAEFPKEGPSILRIQQVVRGDSAAYFCASSHRGVNTEAFFGQGTRLTVV.

The rearrangement links TRBV9 to TRBJ2-2, with D perhaps assigned TRBD1 or TRBD2 (5 bases each). Germline lookup yields CDR1 SGDLS and CDR2 YYNGEE. The CDR3 spans 18 residues. Trimming removed 2 bases at V and 0 bases at J, with 17 bases between. This chain's CDR3 is CASSVDTGTAANTGELFF. The CDR3 bases are TGTGCCAGCAGCGTGGATACCGGGACCGCCGCGAACACCGGGGAGCTGTTTTTT.

The rearrangement links TRBV2 to TRBJ1-1; 7 nucleotides agree with TRBD1. The V and J ends lost 5 bases and 9 bases, in that order; junction bases with no gene match: 9. Germline V gene lookup returns CDR1 SNHLY and CDR2 FYNNEI. The CDR3 has 13 amino acids. The CDR3 DNA reads TGTGCCAGCAGTCGGGACAGCTTATCTAAAGCTTTCTTT. Encoded protein: CASSRDSLSKAFF.

The V and J genes are TRBV7-8 and TRBJ2-2, with a possible D match to TRBD1 (5 bases). Trimming shortened V by 5 bases and J by 7 bases, and 17 bases separated the two germline ends. This CDR3 spans 15 amino acids. CDR1 and CDR2 (germline): SGHVS, FQNEAQ. The CDR3 DNA reads TGTGCCAGCAGCCTGAGGACAATTAAGATCGGGGAGCTGTTTTTT. Translation: CASSLRTIKIGELFF.

This clone was detected once. The V gene is TRBV6-5, the J gene TRBJ1-3; 9 nucleotides agree with TRBD1. There are 14 residues in the CDR3. Per the germline V gene, CDR1 is MNHEY and CDR2 is SVGAGI. With V trimmed by 7 bases and J by 2 bases, 3 bases remained unmatched. CDR3 protein: CASNTGGPGNTIYF. The CDR3, as DNA: TGTGCCAGCAACACAGGGGGCCCTGGAAACACCATATATTTT.

The count of this clone is one. The rearrangement joins TRBV7-9 to TRBJ2-1; D is possibly TRBD2 (6 bases). Trimming took off 5 bases at V and 4 bases at J, with 12 bases between the two ends. The germline gives CDR1 SEHNR, CDR2 FQNEAQ (reference sequence). This CDR3 is 14 amino acids long. In DNA form, the CDR3 reads TGTGCCAGCAGCGATGGGAGGTCGTACAATGAGCAGTTCTTC. Protein: CASSDGRSYNEQFF.

This sequence joins TRBV2 and TRBJ1-6; D remains ambiguous. CDR1 SNHLY and CDR2 FYNNEI come from the germline V gene. Trimming cost V 9 bases and J 3 bases, with 9 bases left between them. The CDR3 consists of 13 residues. CDR3 in amino acids: CASTGNYNSPLHF. The CDR3 bases are TGTGCCAGTACCGGGAACTATAATTCACCCCTCCACTTT. The entire variable domain, with the rest obtained from reference TRBV2 and TRBJ1-6, is as follows: EPEVTQTPSHQVTQMGQEVILRCVPISNHLYFYWYRQILGQKVEFLVSFYNNEISEKSEIFDDQFSVERPDGSNFTLKIRSTKLEDSAMYFCASTGNYNSPLHFGNGTRLTVT.

In its sample, this clone was seen once. This sample also contains other DNA sequences that code for the same CDR3. This rearrangement joins TRBV7-9 to TRBJ2-2; the D is unclear. Germline lookup yields CDR1 SEHNR and CDR2 FQNEAQ (reference sequence). The CDR3 has 16 residues. Between the trimmed V and J ends, which lost 1 base and 0 bases, there was a span of 9 bases. This chain's CDR3 is CASSLVPGTNTGELFF. As DNA, the CDR3 is TGTGCCAGCAGCTTAGTTCCGGGTACGAACACCGGGGAGCTGTTTTTT.

The J gene is TRBJ1-6, the V gene TRBV5-6; 8 bases agree with TRBD1. Germline V gene data show CDR1 as SGHDT and CDR2 as YYEEEE. This CDR3 spans 16 amino acids. V was pared by 5 bases and J by 9 bases, with 13 bases of the junction left unmatched. The CDR3 sequence: CASRRGQGAQGSPLHF. CDR3 nucleotides: TGTGCCAGCAGGCGGGGTCAGGGGGCGCAAGGTTCACCCCTCCACTTT.

The J gene is TRBJ2-7, the V gene TRBV11-2, with unresolved D. V dropped 0 bases and J dropped 0 bases, with 18 bases sitting between them. Germline-derived CDR1 and CDR2 are SGHAT and FQNNGV. This CDR3 has 18 residues. CDR3 in amino acids: CASSLEPSLARSSYEQYF. The CDR3 DNA is TGTGCCAGCAGCTTAGAGCCCTCCCTTGCGAGGAGCTCCTACGAGCAGTACTTC.

V and J are TRBV6-6 and TRBJ1-2; D may be TRBD1 (5 bases). CDR3 length equals 11 residues. V shed 7 bases and J shed 6 bases, with 9 bases lying between them. Germline V gene lookup returns CDR1 MNHNY and CDR2 SVGAGI (reference sequence). This CDR3 reads CASTRRDGYTF. As DNA, the CDR3 is TGTGCCAGCACTCGCAGGGATGGCTACACCTTC.

Notes on this clone: This same CDR3 is encoded by further DNA sequences in the sample. V is TRBV28 and J is TRBJ1-3; D unresolved. The germline gives CDR1 MDHEN, CDR2 SYDVKM. The CDR3 has 15 amino acids. Trimming removed 4 bases at V and 0 bases at J, with 10 bases between. Here the CDR3 reads CASSSGRSSGNTIYF. CDR3 DNA: TGTGCCAGCAGTTCTGGGAGAAGCTCTGGAAACACCATATATTTT.

Turning to this clone: Other DNA sequences in the sample encode the same CDR3. The CDR3 sequence: CAISESTGSGNTIYF. DNA of the CDR3: TGTGCCATCAGTGAGTCGACAGGCTCTGGAAACACCATATATTTT. The genes are TRBV10-3 and TRBJ1-3; TRBD1 is a possible D gene (6 bases). CDR3 length equals 15 residues. Germline lookup yields CDR1 ENHRY and CDR2 SYGVKD. V lost 0 bases and J 0 bases, leaving 6 bases between the germline ends.

Here the CDR3 DNA reads TGCGCCAGCAGCTTGGCCGTAGGGACAGGGTCTGAGCAGTTCTTC. Amino acids: CASSLAVGTGSEQFF. This rearrangement joins TRBV5-1 to TRBJ2-1; 9 positions agree with TRBD1. The CDR3 has 15 amino acids. Germline-derived CDR1 and CDR2 are SGHRS and YFSETQ. Losses at the gene ends were 0 bases for V and 9 bases for J; bases not matched to a gene: 7.

The chain employs TRBV5-4 and TRBJ2-3; the D is unclear. Between the trimmed V and J ends, which lost 0 bases and 0 bases, there was a span of 11 bases. There are 16 residues in the CDR3. Germline V gene sequence: CDR1 SGHNT, CDR2 YYREEE (reference sequence). The CDR3 loop reads CASSLVGWPSTDTQYF. CDR3 nucleotides: TGTGCCAGCAGCTTGGTTGGGTGGCCGAGCACAGATACGCAGTATTTT.

The genes are TRBV5-5 and TRBJ2-7; 9 nucleotides align to TRBD1. CDR3 length: 15 residues. Germline lookup yields CDR1 SGHKS and CDR2 YYEKEE (reference sequence). V shed 3 bases, J shed 6 bases, and the junction held 10 bases outside the gene matches. Here the CDR3 reads CASSWSRDRAPEQYF. CDR3 bases: TGTGCCAGCAGCTGGAGCCGGGACAGGGCCCCCGAGCAGTACTTC. The whole variable domain, remainder taken from reference TRBV5-5 and TRBJ2-7, is DAGVTQSPTHLIKTRGQQVTLRCSPISGHKSVSWYQQVLGQGPQFIFQYYEKEERGRGNFPDRFSARQFPNYSSELNVNALLLGDSALYLCASSWSRDRAPEQYFGPGTRLTVT.

This clone was recorded a few times. V and J are TRBV20-1 and TRBJ1-1; 7 nucleotides line up with TRBD1. The CDR3 length is 11 residues. V lost 6 bases and J lost 11; bases outside the gene matches: 9. Germline CDR1 DFQATT, CDR2 SNEGSKA (reference sequence). CDR3 protein: CSAGDRERAFF. The CDR3, as DNA: TGCAGTGCAGGAGACAGGGAGAGGGCTTTCTTT.

V usage is TRBV6-6 and J usage is TRBJ2-3, with a weak D call TRBD2 (6 bases). V shed 2 bases and J shed 8 bases, with 11 bases lying between them. The V gene's germline CDR1 is MNHNY and CDR2 SVGAGI (reference sequence). CDR3 length equals 13 residues. CDR3 protein: CASSYARDRTQYF. The CDR3 DNA reads TGTGCCAGCAGTTACGCGCGGGACCGTACGCAGTATTTT.

V usage is TRBV21-1 and J usage is TRBJ1-1. TRBV21-1 is a recognized pseudogene. The CDR3 sequence is 14 residues long. The CDR3 DNA reads TGTGCCAGCAGCAAAGTTACGGGGTGGACTGAAGCTTTCTTT. Translation: CASSKVTGWTEAFF.

The chain carries TRBV19 and TRBJ2-7; TRBD2 matches at 11 bases. J lost 7 bases, V lost 5 bases, and 10 bases had no gene match. This CDR3 is built from 15 residues. From germline, CDR1 is LNHDA and CDR2 SQIVND (reference sequence). The CDR3 loop is CASSPGTSGPKEQYF. CDR3 coding DNA: TGTGCCAGTAGTCCCGGGACTAGCGGCCCAAAAGAGCAGTACTTC.

In DNA form, the CDR3 reads TGTGCCAGCAGCACGACCCGTTCCTACGAGCAGTACTTC. Encoded protein: CASSTTRSYEQYF. The rearrangement joins TRBV7-2 to TRBJ2-7; no firm D call. Germline V gives CDR1 SGHTA, CDR2 FQGNSA. V was shortened by 5 bases and J by 1 base, with 9 bases between the two germline ends. This CDR3 has 13 residues.

The J gene is TRBJ2-2, the V gene TRBV10-3; D is perhaps TRBD2 (5 bases). V was trimmed by 11 bases and J by 3 bases, leaving 7 bases between them. Germline loops: CDR1 ENHRY, CDR2 SYGVKD. This CDR3 has 11 amino acids. The CDR3 here is CAGSHTGELFF. The DNA of the CDR3 is TGTGCCGGGAGTCACACCGGGGAGCTGTTTTTT.

V usage is TRBV4-2 and J usage is TRBJ2-2; 11 nucleotides align to TRBD2. This CDR3 comprises 18 residues. J was trimmed by 4 bases and V by 1 base; bases with no gene match: 8. Germline loops: CDR1 LGHNA, CDR2 YNFKEQ. CDR3 loop: CASSQGTTSGKVTGELFF. The CDR3 DNA follows: TGTGCCAGCAGCCAAGGGACGACTAGCGGGAAAGTCACCGGGGAGCTGTTTTTT.

The chain is built from TRBV6-1 and TRBJ2-3; TRBD1 aligns across 7 bases. J was trimmed by 0 bases and V by 6 bases; bases with no gene match: 3. Germline CDR1 MNHNS, CDR2 SASEGT. The CDR3 runs 14 residues. The DNA for the CDR3 is TGTGCCAGCAGGGGACAGACTAGCACAGATACGCAGTATTTT. This gives the protein CASRGQTSTDTQYF.

In regard to this clone: The sample contains more than one DNA sequence encoding this CDR3. The J gene is TRBJ2-7, the V gene TRBV6-5; the match to TRBD2 covers 7 bases. The CDR3 contains 15 residues. The junction had 8 bases not matched to a gene; V was cut back by 3 bases and J by 3 bases. CDR1 is MNHEY, CDR2 SVGAGI, per germline. DNA of the CDR3: TGTGCCAGCAGTTATAGCTTGGGGGGGGTCTACGAGCAGTACTTC. It specifies CASSYSLGGVYEQYF.

The V gene is TRBV10-3, the J gene TRBJ1-3; D is possibly TRBD1 (5 bases). The germline V gene has CDR1 ENHRY and CDR2 SYGVKD. This CDR3 comprises 14 residues. The V and J ends lost 5 bases and 4 bases respectively, with 12 bases between them. The CDR3 protein is CAISPDGAGNTIYF. DNA for the CDR3: TGTGCCATCAGTCCGGATGGGGCCGGAAACACCATATATTTT.

The chain employs TRBV9 and TRBJ1-1; no clear D gene. V lost 4 bases to trimming and J lost 0 bases, with 10 bases between them. The CDR3 loop spans 14 amino acids. Germline V gives CDR1 SGDLS, CDR2 YYNGEE. CDR3 in amino acids: CASSPGGMNTEAFF. The CDR3 nucleotides are TGTGCCAGCAGCCCAGGTGGTATGAACACTGAAGCTTTCTTT.

The chain has TRBV4-1 and TRBJ1-5; TRBD1 is a possible D gene (5 bases). CDR1 and CDR2 (germline): MGHRA, YSYEKL. V gave up 3 bases and J gave up 0 bases, with 18 bases separating them. This CDR3 has 18 amino acids. As DNA, the CDR3 is TGCGCCAGCAGCCAGAGGAGGGGAGGGACTTATAGCAATCAGCCCCAGCATTTT. It specifies CASSQRRGGTYSNQPQHF.